The 17 T cell receptor beta chains below were found in one sample sequenced in a study of beta chain features in type 1 diabetes. Findings and limits, study-wide: TCRB CDR3 length was moderately but significantly reduced in all four CD4+ subsets of Type 1 diabetes patients.

No antigens are known for them. Reverse transcription of all isolated RNA meant that expressed TCRB transcripts were sequenced. Method: immunoSEQ multiplex PCR; TCRdb's copy keeps in-frame clones and lacks some. Here the sample spans around 300,000 clones, about 15% being singletons. The sequenced sample consisted of naive CD4+ T cells from blood. These receptors came from a man aged 18 to 29 with type 1 diabetes.

For the CDR3, the DNA is TGCAGCGTTGAAAGCGGAGACTCCTACAATGAGCAGTTCTTC. The encoded protein is CSVESGDSYNEQFF. The V and J genes are TRBV29-1 and TRBJ2-1; D perhaps matches TRBD2 (5 bases). Germline lookup yields CDR1 SQVTM and CDR2 ANQGSEA. V was shortened by 2 bases and J by 0 bases, with 8 bases between the two germline ends. The CDR3 totals 14 residues.

This clone was observed a handful of times. The chain carries TRBV11-2 and TRBJ2-1; 10 positions match TRBD2. CDR1 is SGHAT, CDR2 FQNNGV, per germline. The J segment lost 8 bases and the V segment lost 7 bases, leaving 14 bases of the junction unmatched. The CDR3 spans 16 residues. CDR3 protein: CASTQGIAGGLDEQFF. The CDR3 bases are TGTGCCAGCACCCAGGGGATAGCGGGAGGTTTGGATGAGCAGTTCTTC.

This clone appeared a few times. The CDR3 sequence is CASSQETGGPLHF. The CDR3 coding sequence is TGCGCCAGCAGCCAAGAAACCGGCGGGCCCCTCCACTTT. J is TRBJ1-6 and V is TRBV4-3; D is ambiguous. The CDR3 covers 13 residues. V was pared by 0 bases and J by 13 bases, with 10 bases between. CDR1 and CDR2 from the germline V gene are LGHNA and YSLEER.

V and J are TRBV5-6 and TRBJ2-7; 7 positions match TRBD2. The V gene's germline CDR1 is SGHDT and CDR2 YYEEEE. V shed 4 bases, J shed 0 bases, and the junction held 7 bases outside the gene matches. The CDR3 is 15 amino acids. CDR3 in amino acids: CASSIERGVSYEQYF. CDR3 nucleotides: TGTGCCAGCAGCATAGAGCGGGGAGTCTCCTACGAGCAGTACTTC.

The V and J genes are TRBV5-1 and TRBJ2-5; D uncertain. The CDR3 loop spans 14 amino acids. CDR1 and CDR2 from the germline V gene are SGHRS and YFSETQ. The ends were cut back, 0 bases at V and 4 bases at J, with 10 bases in the middle. CDR3 sequence (DNA): TGCGCCAGCAGCTTGGAGAGGTTAGCAGAGACCCAGTACTTC. Protein: CASSLERLAETQYF. Filled out from reference TRBV5-1 and TRBJ2-5, the complete variable domain reads KAGVTQTPRYLIKTRGQQVTLSCSPISGHRSVSWYQQTPGQGLQFLFEYFSETQRNKGNFPGRFSGRQFSNSRSEMNVSTLELGDSALYLCASSLERLAETQYFGPGTRLLVL.

This clone was observed a handful of times. This sequence joins TRBV5-4 and TRBJ2-5; 8 nucleotides align to TRBD2. The CDR3 covers 16 residues. Unmatched junction bases numbered 8, after V lost 0 bases and J lost 4 bases. Germline V gives CDR1 SGHNT, CDR2 YYREEE (reference sequence). CDR3 protein: CASSLGMTGGGETQYF. CDR3 nucleotide sequence: TGTGCCAGCAGCTTGGGGATGACGGGAGGGGGAGAGACCCAGTACTTC.

This clone was seen more than once but under ten times. The genes are TRBV30 and TRBJ1-1; D unresolved. Germline V CDR1 and CDR2: GTSNPN, SVGIG (reference sequence). Trimming cost V 2 bases and J 4 bases, with 11 bases left between them. The CDR3 contains 13 residues. DNA of the CDR3: TGTGCCTGGAGTCGTGGGAGTTTCACTGAAGCTTTCTTT. Protein: CAWSRGSFTEAFF.

Written as DNA, the CDR3 is TGTGCCAGCCTACCTGGTGGACAGGGTCTTATCGGCTACACCTTC. Its translation is CASLPGGQGLIGYTF. J is TRBJ1-2 and V is TRBV25-1; 8 bases agree with TRBD1. CDR3 size: 15 residues. J was trimmed by 8 bases and V by 8 bases; bases with no gene match: 16. Germline CDR1 MGHDK, CDR2 SYGVNS.

The V gene is TRBV7-2, the J gene TRBJ1-1; D gene unclear. Germline V gene sequence: CDR1 SGHTA, CDR2 FQGNSA. With 5 bases removed from V and 1 base from J, the gap between germline ends came to 8 bases. This CDR3 comprises 13 residues. CDR3: CASSSHRNTEAFF. The CDR3 DNA sequence: TGTGCCAGCAGCAGCCACAGGAACACTGAAGCTTTCTTT.

This clone was found a few times. The chain recombines TRBV28 with TRBJ2-7, with a tentative D call TRBD1 (5 bases). This CDR3 is built from 15 residues. Per germline, CDR1 MDHEN and CDR2 SYDVKM. The germline V and J ends were trimmed by 3 bases and 0 bases, with 12 bases remaining between them. CDR3 nucleotide sequence: TGTGCCAGCAGTTTGAGACAGTGGGCCTCCTACGAGCAGTACTTC. It codes for CASSLRQWASYEQYF.

The chain combines TRBV11-2 with TRBJ2-1; D is possibly TRBD2 (6 bases). The length of the CDR3 is 16 residues. Germline CDR1 SGHAT, CDR2 FQNNGV. Deletions cut 5 bases from V and 4 bases from J, with 18 bases between. The CDR3 sequence: CASSHIVGRGYNEQFF. The CDR3 coding sequence is TGTGCCAGCAGCCATATAGTGGGGCGGGGATACAATGAGCAGTTCTTC.

The table lists this clone with a few counts. CDR3 coding DNA: TGTGCCAGCAGCCTGGACAGGGTAGCTGGGGCCAACGTCCTGACTTTC. This encodes CASSLDRVAGANVLTF. The chain couples TRBV5-6 to TRBJ2-6; TRBD1 matches at 8 bases. J gave up 2 bases and V 4 bases, and 5 bases lay outside the gene matches. CDR3 length: 16 amino acids. From germline, CDR1 is SGHDT and CDR2 YYEEEE.

The rearrangement links TRBV18 to TRBJ1-1; unclear D gene. The CDR3 spans 13 residues. The germline gives CDR1 KGHSH, CDR2 LQKENI. V was cut by 5 bases and J by 1 base, with 8 bases left in between. CDR3 residues: CASSTGRNTEAFF. CDR3 coding DNA: TGTGCCAGCTCAACGGGAAGGAACACTGAAGCTTTCTTT.

This chain links TRBV9 with TRBJ1-3; D remains ambiguous. CDR3 length equals 15 residues. Germline V lookup: CDR1 SGDLS, CDR2 YYNGEE. Trimming removed 0 bases from V and 0 bases from J, with 7 bases in between. The chain's CDR3 is CASSVAPSSGNTIYF. CDR3 nucleotides: TGTGCCAGCAGCGTAGCTCCCAGCTCTGGAAACACCATATATTTT.

The chain carries TRBV7-7 and TRBJ2-6; possibly TRBD1 for D (5 bases). Germline CDR1 reads SSHAT; CDR2 reads FNYEAQ (reference sequence). Trimming took off 5 bases at V and 4 bases at J, with 15 bases between the two ends. The CDR3 totals 16 residues. This CDR3 reads CASSAGPGSGANVLTF. CDR3 nucleotides: TGTGCCAGCAGCGCAGGACCAGGGTCCGGGGCCAACGTCCTGACTTTC.

This rearrangement joins TRBV5-4 to TRBJ2-3, with 7 bases that match TRBD1. CDR1 and CDR2 (germline): SGHNT, YYREEE (reference sequence). With V trimmed by 4 bases and J by 6 bases, 8 bases remained unmatched. The CDR3 loop spans 14 amino acids. The CDR3 reads CASSRDSTPDTQYF. The CDR3 region has the DNA TGTGCCAGCAGCCGGGACAGTACTCCCGATACGCAGTATTTT.

This clone has only a few counts. V is TRBV30 and J is TRBJ1-1, with D perhaps TRBD1 (5 bases). V lost 5 bases to trimming and J lost 4 bases, with 14 bases between them. The CDR3 is made up of 13 amino acids. Germline V gene sequence: CDR1 GTSNPN, CDR2 SVGIG (reference sequence). CDR3 in amino acids: CAWSGVGVTEAFF. The CDR3 region has the DNA TGTGCCTGGTCGGGGGTAGGGGTCACTGAAGCTTTCTTT.